Below, 10 T cell receptor beta chains from the same sample are listed, as sequenced in a study of T cell responses to AZD1222 COVID-19 vaccine. Only in-frame clones appear in the TCRdb table, and some are missing; sequencing was by immunoSEQ multiplex PCR. This table has some 140,000 clones, 88% appearing once. Here the sequenced sample was peripheral blood, taken on day 0 of AZD1222 vaccination. Receptors originate from an adult in good health.

This clone was picked up one time. The V gene is TRBV19, the J gene TRBJ1-2; maybe TRBD1 (5 bases). Germline CDR1 reads LNHDA; CDR2 reads SQIVND (reference sequence). The CDR3 loop spans 13 amino acids. V dropped 10 bases and J dropped 4 bases, with 16 bases sitting between them. CDR3 residues: CATRTSFPYGYTF. CDR3 nucleotide sequence: TGTGCCACACGGACATCATTCCCCTATGGCTACACCTTC. Complete variable domain (other parts from reference TRBV19 and TRBJ1-2): DGGITQSPKYLFRKEGQNVTLSCEQNLNHDAMYWYRQDPGQGLRLIYYSQIVNDFQKGDIAEGYSVSREKKESFPLTVTSAQKNPTAFYLCATRTSFPYGYTFGSGTRLTVV.

This sequence joins TRBV7-2 and TRBJ2-7; D not certain. Germline V gene lookup returns CDR1 SGHTA and CDR2 FQGNSA. V lost 2 bases to trimming and J lost 5 bases, with 13 bases between them. The CDR3 contains 14 residues. In nucleotides, the CDR3 is TGTGCCAGCAGCTTAAGTTCAGGAAGTGACGAGCAGTACTTC. Protein product: CASSLSSGSDEQYF.

The chain links TRBV6-2 or TRBV6-3 to TRBJ2-3, with 10 positions matching TRBD2. The CDR3 has 18 residues. Germline loops: CDR1 MNHEY, CDR2 SVGEGT. V was clipped by 0 bases and J by 4 bases; unmatched bases: 10. The CDR3 here is CASSYSTWTSGIPDTQYF. The CDR3, as DNA: TGTGCCAGCAGTTACTCGACGTGGACTAGCGGTATTCCAGATACGCAGTATTTT.

This rearrangement joins TRBV24-1 to TRBJ2-7; a weak D match, TRBD2 (6 bases). This CDR3 contains 14 residues. Germline CDR1 is KGHDR and CDR2 is SFDVKD. Trimming left V 7 bases short and J 0 bases short, with 12 bases between. The CDR3 DNA reads as TGTGCCACCAGCGGAGGGACGGTCTCCTACGAGCAGTACTTC. Its translation is CATSGGTVSYEQYF.

The rearrangement uses TRBV6-5 and TRBJ1-1; no definite D call. Germline V gene data show CDR1 as MNHEY and CDR2 as SVGAGI. With 6 bases removed from V and 5 bases from J, the gap between germline ends came to 19 bases. The CDR3 runs to 15 residues. CDR3 sequence: CASRQKRPSRTEAFF. As DNA, the CDR3 is TGTGCCAGCAGACAAAAACGGCCCAGCCGGACTGAAGCTTTCTTT.

The V gene is TRBV25-1, the J gene TRBJ1-2, with D possibly TRBD1 on 5 matching bases. V lost 3 bases to trimming and J lost 3 bases, with 11 bases between them. The CDR3 has 14 residues. Germline V gene sequence: CDR1 MGHDK, CDR2 SYGVNS. The DNA of the CDR3 is TGTGCCAGCAGTGAGGTTGGGGCTTACTATGGCTACACCTTC. Encoded protein: CASSEVGAYYGYTF.

The J gene is TRBJ1-6, the V gene TRBV2; 9 bases line up with TRBD1. The germline gives CDR1 SNHLY, CDR2 FYNNEI. With 8 bases clipped from V and 8 bases from J, the junction kept 7 bases outside the gene matches. This CDR3 is 14 amino acids long. DNA for the CDR3: TGTGCCAGCGGCGCGAGACAGGGGGATTCACCCCTCCACTTT. Amino acid sequence: CASGARQGDSPLHF.

This clone appeared once. V is TRBV5-1 and J is TRBJ1-1, with a weak D call TRBD1 (6 bases). There are 16 residues in the CDR3. V was clipped by 4 bases and J by 6 bases, with 22 bases between them. The germline gives CDR1 SGHRS, CDR2 YFSETQ. CDR3 sequence: CASSIQGSQDVAEAFF. CDR3 DNA: TGCGCCAGCAGCATACAGGGAAGTCAAGACGTCGCTGAAGCTTTCTTT.

This rearrangement joins TRBV5-4 to TRBJ2-1; D may correspond to TRBD1 or TRBD2 (6 bases each). The germline CDR1 and CDR2 sequences are SGHNT and YYREEE (reference sequence). The ends were cut back, 3 bases at V and 0 bases at J, with 13 bases in the middle. This CDR3 has 16 residues. The DNA of the CDR3 is TGTGCCAGCAGCTGGGGGGCGGGTAGCTCCTACAATGAGCAGTTCTTC. It translates to CASSWGAGSSYNEQFF.

This chain's CDR3 is CSARPQETQYF. The DNA for the CDR3 is TGCAGTGCTAGGCCTCAAGAGACCCAGTACTTC. J is TRBJ2-5 and V is TRBV20-1; D unresolved. The germline gives CDR1 DFQATT, CDR2 SNEGSKA (reference sequence). Trimming pared 3 bases from V and 2 bases from J, leaving 4 bases between. This CDR3 contains 11 residues.